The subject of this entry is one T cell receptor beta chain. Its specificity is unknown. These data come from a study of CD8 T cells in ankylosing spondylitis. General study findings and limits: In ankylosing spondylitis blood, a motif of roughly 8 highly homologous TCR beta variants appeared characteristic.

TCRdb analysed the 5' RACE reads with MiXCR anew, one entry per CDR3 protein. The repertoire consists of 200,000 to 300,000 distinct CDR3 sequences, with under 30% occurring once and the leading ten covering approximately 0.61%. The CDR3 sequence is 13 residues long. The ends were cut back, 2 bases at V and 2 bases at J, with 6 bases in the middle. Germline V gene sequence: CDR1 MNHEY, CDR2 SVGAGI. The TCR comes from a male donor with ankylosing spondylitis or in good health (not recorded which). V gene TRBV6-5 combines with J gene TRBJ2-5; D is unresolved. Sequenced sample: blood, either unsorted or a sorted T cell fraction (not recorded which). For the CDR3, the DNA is TGTGCCAGCAGTTACGTTGATCAAGAGACCCAGTACTTC. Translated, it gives CASSYVDQETQYF.